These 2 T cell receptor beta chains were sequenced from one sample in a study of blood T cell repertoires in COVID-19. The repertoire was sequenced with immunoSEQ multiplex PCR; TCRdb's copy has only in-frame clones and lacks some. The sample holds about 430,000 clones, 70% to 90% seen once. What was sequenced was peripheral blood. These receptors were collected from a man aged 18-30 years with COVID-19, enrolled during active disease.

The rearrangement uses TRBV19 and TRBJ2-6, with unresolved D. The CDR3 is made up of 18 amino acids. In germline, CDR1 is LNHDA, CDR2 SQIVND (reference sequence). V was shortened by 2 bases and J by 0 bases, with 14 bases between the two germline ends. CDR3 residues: CASSINLPSFSGANVLTF. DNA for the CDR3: TGTGCCAGTAGTATAAATCTACCAAGTTTCTCTGGGGCCAACGTCCTGACTTTC.

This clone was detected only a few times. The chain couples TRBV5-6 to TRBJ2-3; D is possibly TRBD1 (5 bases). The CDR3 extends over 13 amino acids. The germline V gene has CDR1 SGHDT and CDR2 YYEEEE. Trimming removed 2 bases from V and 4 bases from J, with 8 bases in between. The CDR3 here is CASSFQGSDTQYF. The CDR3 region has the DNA TGTGCCAGCAGCTTTCAGGGCTCAGATACGCAGTATTTT.